This TCR beta chain appears in the sequencing data of a study of cytomegalovirus exposure and HLA in healthy donors. Study-wide points: Cytomegalovirus status, reportedly, was diagnosed with high specificity and sensitivity by the classifier. A list of 150 to 200 TCR beta chains associated with cytomegalovirus was given.

This clone has only a few counts. Its antigen is not known. TCRdb's table, derived via immunoSEQ multiplex PCR, lists solely in-frame clones and lacks some. In the table there are 98,000 or so clones, roughly 88% of which are singletons. The CDR3 contains 14 residues. CDR1 and CDR2 from the germline V gene are SGDLS and YYNGEE. V was clipped by 4 bases and J by 5 bases; unmatched bases: 8. The TCR comes from a woman younger than 35 in good health and CMV-seronegative. What was sequenced was PBMCs. The chain carries TRBV9 and TRBJ2-7; 8 bases align to TRBD2. In DNA, the CDR3 is TGTGCCAGCAGCCCCGGGGGGGGAATGGACGAGCAGTACTTC. Amino acids: CASSPGGGMDEQYF. Looking up the rest from reference TRBV9 and TRBJ2-7 gives the full variable domain: DSGVTQTPKHLITATGQRVTLRCSPRSGDLSVYWYQQSLDQGLQFLIQYYNGEERAKGNILERFSAQQFPDLHSELNLSSLELGDSALYFCASSPGGGMDEQYFGPGTRLTVT.